The entry below describes one T cell receptor (beta chain). There is no known antigen for this receptor. No qualities accompany the bases; no much larger clone lies one base away. These data originate in a study of Ad26.COV2.S vaccination and SARS-CoV-2 variants (dated by TCRdb to 2020 to 2023). As for the study more broadly: Vaccine-arm donors came from COV1001, a multicentre, randomized, double-blind, placebo-controlled phase I-IIa trial of Ad26.COV2.S in healthy adults. The TCR-sequenced set comprised about 32 samples: about 19 Ad26.COV2.S vaccine recipients, 5 placebo recipients and 8 SARS-CoV-2 convalescent individuals. Ad26.COV2.S was administered intramuscularly at 5 x 10^10 or 1 x 10^11 viral particles, either as a single shot or as two shots given 56 days apart. Investigators remained blinded to trial group allocation during experiments and outcome assessment. Sequencing of the TCRbeta repertoire served to evaluate the specificity and breadth of SARS-CoV-2-reactive T cell receptors following Ad26.COV2.S vaccination. Trial participants were randomized into five groups of five, in which low-dose or high-dose Ad26.COV2.S was given once or twice, or placebo was given on both occasions. What the work shows at the level of the full study, not this receptor alone: Comparable non-spike TCR breadth was observed between vaccine and placebo recipients, consistent with only spike being contained in the vaccine. The authors noted that the TCR breadth and depth analyses may have underestimated total T cell responses. The study lacked the statistical power to compare responses across vaccine doses or regimens. Substantial breadth of spike-specific CD8+ and CD4+ T cell responses was reported after vaccination. Compared with placebo recipients, Ad26.COV2.S recipients showed higher spike-specific TCR breadth (P = 0.0014).

The treatment or condition label, as the study defines it: some 19 received Ad26.COV2.S at low or high dose, single or two shots; roughly five received placebo; per-sample allocation not given. Repertoires of vaccine and placebo recipients were sequenced from samples taken on day 63 after the first injection. Between 29 July and 7 August 2020, Cohort 1b enrolled some 25 adults aged 18-55 years at one site in Boston, USA. Ad26.COV2.S consisted of a replication-incompetent adenovirus type 26 vector by which a prefusion-stabilized SARS-CoV-2 spike protein from the original Wuhan strain was expressed. TCRbeta CDR3 regions were sequenced with the immunoSEQ Assay. After extraction, genomic DNA underwent amplification by bias-controlled multiplex PCR, followed by high-throughput sequencing. Concerning the study's data processing: To quantify the absolute abundance of each unique TCRbeta CDR3 region, sequences were collapsed and filtered. T cell fraction was estimated by normalizing TCRbeta template counts to usable DNA, which was measured by amplifying reference genes present in all nucleated cells. Repertoire TCRs were annotated as SARS-CoV-2-specific when V gene, CDR3 amino acid sequence and J gene were exactly matched to a known reactive TCR set. MIRA supplied the reference SARS-CoV-2 TCR set, which was filtered for enrichment in COVID-19-positive ImmuneCODE repertoires so that public or cross-reactive TCRs were removed. Using the MIRA antigens, annotated TCRs were further analysed by specific ORF or by position within an ORF. Depth was the summed frequency of annotated unique rearrangements, while breadth was defined as annotated unique rearrangements over total unique productive rearrangements. TCR breadth was compared between groups using two-sided Wilcoxon rank-sum tests. The table comes from immuneACCESS by way of TCRdb, which keeps in-frame sequences with V and J called. Part of the clones is missing from these tables; in studies checked, under half for an unresolved V gene and the rest for unknown reasons. The DNA was the basis for D and trimming; V, J and clone size are from that table. In all, the sample holds about 370,000 clones, and approximately 90% of those were seen once. The top ten clonotypes cover roughly 3% of the sample.

This TCR was sampled from a person between 18 and 65 years old who received the Ad26.COV2.S COVID-19 vaccine or a placebo. Sequences were derived from peripheral blood, sampled in a trial of Ad26.COV2.S vaccine versus placebo.

The CDR3 here reads CASSQLAGGNYEQYF. The nucleotides are TGCGCCAGCAGCCAGTTAGCGGGGGGGAATTACGAGCAGTACTTC. The chain employs TRBV4-1 and TRBJ2-7; TRBD2 fits 11 bases in the junction. At the junction V is shortened by 3 bases and J by 4 bases; bases outside the gene matches: 5. Including cysteine and phenylalanine, the CDR3 has 15 amino acids. The entry retains the CDR3 DNA only, 45 bases that are in frame from base 1. As encoded in the germline V gene, CDR1 is MGHRA while CDR2 is YSYEKL.